Listed below are T cell receptor beta chains from one sample, sequenced in a study of multiple sclerosis patients with progressive multifocal leukoencephalopathy. Libraries were prepared by immunoSEQ multiplex PCR; TCRdb keeps only in-frame clonotypes and omits some of them. In the table there are over 20,000 clones, roughly 90% of which are singletons. Sequencing was performed on PBMCs, taken from a patient treated with natalizumab. These receptors all stem from a man younger than 45 with multiple sclerosis. CDR3s include the opening cysteine and the closing phenylalanine or tryptophan. A D gene is named only where the DNA matches it firmly. Clone sizes are given selectively: once, few, many, or a class where the clone is expanded.

d_call clone_size j_call v_call cdr3_nt cdr3_aa
TRBD1 NA TRBJ1-1 TRBV19 TGTGCCAGTAGTATAAGGCAGGGGGGGACTGAAGCTTTCTTT CASSIRQGGTEAFF
NA NA TRBJ2-2 TRBV2 TGTGCCAGCAGTGGTAGGGGACTGAGAACCGGGGAGCTGTTTTTT CASSGRGLRTGELFF
NA NA TRBJ1-2 TRBV29-1 TGCAGCGTTATCGAGCCGGGGGGCTACACCTTC CSVIEPGGYTF
NA NA TRBJ2-6 TRBV14 TGTGCCAGCAGCCAACCCGGGTCCCCTGGGGCCAACGTCCTGACTTTC CASSQPGSPGANVLTF
TRBD2 NA TRBJ2-5 TRBV7-8 TGTGCCAGCAGCTTAGAGGGCCGGACTAGCGGGAGGAGAGAGACCCAGTACTTC CASSLEGRTSGRRETQYF
NA NA TRBJ2-2 TRBV27 TGTGCCAGCAGTTTGGCAGTGTGGGGCGGGGAGCTGTTTTTT CASSLAVWGGELFF
TRBD1 NA TRBJ1-6 TRBV2 TGTGCCAGCAATGACAGGGGGACAAGGAATTCACCCCTCCACTTT CASNDRGTRNSPLHF
TRBD2 once TRBJ2-1 TRBV4-3 TGCGCCAGCAGCCAAACTCCGGGACTAGCGACCTACAATGAGCAGTTCTTC CASSQTPGLATYNEQFF
TRBD1 NA TRBJ1-2 TRBV9 TGTGCCAGCAGCGCGGGACAGGGTGACTATGGCTACACCTTC CASSAGQGDYGYTF
NA NA TRBJ2-1 TRBV19 TGTGCCAGTGGTAGGGGGGGCTCCTACAATGAGCAGTTCTTC CASGRGGSYNEQFF
NA NA TRBJ2-3 TRBV6-5 TGTGCCAGCAGCTTGCAAATCACAGATACGCAGTATTTT CASSLQITDTQYF
NA NA TRBJ1-5 TRBV19 TGTGCCAGTAGTATGGGGCCCAAGGGCAATCAGCCCCAGCATTTT CASSMGPKGNQPQHF
NA NA TRBJ2-3 TRBV4-3 TGCGCCAGCAGCCAAGAAGGCAGTGGGCGAGATACGCAGTATTTT CASSQEGSGRDTQYF
NA once TRBJ1-5 TRBV6-5 TGTGCCAGCAGTCCGGGCCTTTATCAGCCCCAGCATTTT CASSPGLYQPQHF
TRBD1 NA TRBJ1-2 TRBV25-1 TGTGCCAGCAGTGAACAGGGGGCGGGAGATGGCTACACCTTC CASSEQGAGDGYTF
NA NA TRBJ1-1 TRBV6-5 TGTGCCAGCAGCCCCTCAGGGTATCACACTGAAGCTTTCTTT CASSPSGYHTEAFF
TRBD1 NA TRBJ1-1 TRBV5-1 TGCGCCAGCAGCCAACGAGGGGGCGCGAGCACTGAAGCTTTCTTT CASSQRGGASTEAFF
NA NA TRBJ1-1 TRBV9 TGTGCCAGCAGCGCAATAGACAGCTCCACTGAAGCTTTCTTT CASSAIDSSTEAFF
NA few TRBJ2-1 TRBV2 TGTGCCAGCAGTGAAGGACTTCAAAGGAATGAGCAGTTCTTC CASSEGLQRNEQFF
NA NA TRBJ2-1 TRBV7-2 TGTGCCAGCAGCACGAGTAGGGGGGGATACAATGAGCAGTTCTTC CASSTSRGGYNEQFF
NA once TRBJ2-1 TRBV5-1 TGCGCCAGCAGCTGGGGCTATGGGGACTTGTTCTTC CASSWGYGDLFF
NA NA TRBJ2-3 TRBV18 TGTGCCAGCTCACCACCGACCCGAACAGATACGCAGTATTTT CASSPPTRTDTQYF
NA NA TRBJ1-2 TRBV4-3 TGCGCCAGCAGCCCTAGTTGGGGGGGTGATGATGGCTACACCTTC CASSPSWGGDDGYTF
TRBD1 NA TRBJ1-3 TRBV30 TGTGCCTGGAGTAGCCGACAGGGAGTAGCTGGAAACACCATATATTTT CAWSSRQGVAGNTIYF
NA NA TRBJ2-6 TRBV19 TGTGCCAGTAGTGCCAGCCACTCTGGGGCCAACGTCCTGACTTTC CASSASHSGANVLTF
NA NA TRBJ2-3 TRBV6-1 TGTGCCAGCAGTGAACTCCCCGGGACCTTTGGTACGCAGTATTTT CASSELPGTFGTQYF
TRBD2 NA TRBJ2-2 TRBV5-1 TGCGCCAGCAGCTTGGCCCCACTAGCGGGAGGGCCTACCGGGGAGCTGTTTTTT CASSLAPLAGGPTGELFF
TRBD1 NA TRBJ2-4 TRBV5-1 TGCGCCAGCAGCGAAAATCCCGGGACAGGGGCTACCAAAAACATTCAGTACTTC CASSENPGTGATKNIQYF
NA NA TRBJ2-5 TRBV4-3 TGCGCCAGCAGCCAGGAACCAGAGGGGGAGACCCAGTACTTC CASSQEPEGETQYF
NA NA TRBJ2-2 TRBV2 TGTGCCAGCAGACTCAGGGAAACCGGGGAGCTGTTTTTT CASRLRETGELFF
TRBD2 NA TRBJ2-7 TRBV9 TGTGCCAGCAGCCCTTGGGGACTAGAATCAGGCGAGCAGTACTTC CASSPWGLESGEQYF
TRBD1 NA TRBJ2-7 TRBV5-1 TGCGCCAGCAGCTCCACAGGGGTCTACGAGCAGTACTTC CASSSTGVYEQYF
TRBD1 NA TRBJ1-1 TRBV18 TGTGCCAGCTCACCCACAGGGGTAGGCACTGAAGCTTTCTTT CASSPTGVGTEAFF
NA NA TRBJ2-2 TRBV19 TGTGCCAGTATAAACACGAACACCGGGGAGCTGTTTTTT CASINTNTGELFF
NA few TRBJ1-1 TRBV19 TGTGCCAGTAGACTCGAGCGGGGGGAGACTGAAGCTTTCTTT CASRLERGETEAFF
NA NA TRBJ2-1 TRBV19 TGTGCCAGTAAATGGGGGGCGGGTGACAATGAGCAGTTCTTC CASKWGAGDNEQFF
TRBD1 once TRBJ2-5 TRBV5-5 TGTGCCAGCAGCTTGGGGCGGGACAGGGTGCAAGAGACCCAGTACTTC CASSLGRDRVQETQYF